This T cell receptor (beta chain) originates from a study of T-cell memory formation after mild COVID-19. Overall study context: Largely donor-specific TCR clusters were found. General study points: While clones contracting from day 15 to 85 were balanced between CD4 and CD8, later expanders leaned CD4+. Most CD4+ clones that shrank were in CM and EM, while CD8+ ones turned up in EMRA.

5'RACE with constant-segment primers built TCRalpha and TCRbeta cDNA libraries with UMIs. TCRdb passed the 5' RACE reads through MiXCR, listing each CDR3 protein once. Counted here are hundreds of thousands of distinct CDR3 sequences, 25% to 30% occurring once; the ten biggest clones make up roughly 12%. In its sample, this clonotype was seen a few times. What it recognizes is unknown. V lost 6 bases, J lost 3 bases, and 14 bases stayed unmatched. Germline V gives CDR1 MNHNY, CDR2 SVGAGI (reference sequence). CDR3 length equals 17 residues. V is TRBV6-6 and J is TRBJ1-1; 9 bases are shared with TRBD1. The origin of this receptor is an adult woman who had mild COVID-19 (a few samples of this study predate the infection). Cell type and time point are not known. The sequencing input was PBMCs or a T cell subset sorted from them (not recorded which). CDR3 protein: CASSPGQQGAGYTEAFF. In nucleotides, the CDR3 is TGTGCCAGCAGCCCTGGACAACAGGGGGCAGGGTACACTGAAGCTTTCTTT.